The T cell receptor beta chain described here comes from a study of Tregs in tolerant kidney transplant recipients. Study findings and constraints: Changing PCR primers prevented nucleotide comparison between some patients' samples.

The CDR3 contains 13 residues. In germline, CDR1 is LNHNV, CDR2 YYDKDF (reference sequence). On this clone: As yet, its antigen is unknown.

TCRdb keeps only in-frame clones here, not all; method: immunoSEQ multiplex PCR. This table holds 20,000 to 25,000 clones, approximately 81% found once. Mixed chimerism was transient after nonmyeloablative marrow transplants from related graft donors. The V and J genes are TRBV15 and TRBJ2-2; D unresolved. This clonotype originated in a human patient who received a combined kidney and bone marrow transplant. Some T cells may be supplied by the graft donor. The sequencing here drew on CD8+ T cells from blood (PBMCs), taken 6 months after the transplant. The CDR3 DNA reads as TGTGCGTCCCGTCTCTCAGGCACCGGGGAGCTGTTTTTT. Translated, it gives CASRLSGTGELFF.